A selection of T cell receptor beta chains follows, all from one sample in a study of T-cell reconstitution after alpha-beta-depleted transplantation in children. TCRdb redid the calling of the PCR reads with MiXCR, one entry per CDR3 protein. Here the sample spans hundreds of thousands of distinct CDR3 sequences, 23% being singletons. The specimen was PBMCs, mostly from graft donor cells, collected 360 days after TCRalphabeta/CD19-depleted stem cell transplant. Source of these receptors: a boy younger than two who had a stem cell transplant for acute myeloid leukemia, so the T cells may come from the graft donor. CDR3s include the opening cysteine and the closing phenylalanine or tryptophan. The order of the fields is CDR3 protein, J gene, V gene.

cdr3_aa: CASSFGAGELFF; j_call: TRBJ2-2; v_call: TRBV12-3/TRBV12-4
cdr3_aa: CASSQPDTEPGQGNTGELFF; j_call: TRBJ2-2; v_call: TRBV4-2
cdr3_aa: CASTLLLGGRSSYNEQFF; j_call: TRBJ2-1; v_call: TRBV6-2/TRBV6-3
cdr3_aa: CASSLVQSGETQYF; j_call: TRBJ2-5; v_call: TRBV5-6
cdr3_aa: CASSFTGELNTEAFF; j_call: TRBJ1-1; v_call: TRBV11-2
cdr3_aa: CSVRAPYGYTF; j_call: TRBJ1-2; v_call: TRBV29-1
cdr3_aa: CASSGQGGNPFF; j_call: TRBJ2-1; v_call: TRBV6-1
cdr3_aa: CASSPDGQTQETQYF; j_call: TRBJ2-5; v_call: TRBV11-2
cdr3_aa: CASSLASYRDLTDTQYF; j_call: TRBJ2-3; v_call: TRBV7-9
cdr3_aa: CASSRQGTSGNTIYF; j_call: TRBJ1-3; v_call: TRBV4-3
cdr3_aa: CSAEWTGARAFF; j_call: TRBJ1-1; v_call: TRBV29-1
cdr3_aa: CASSPWDRVITEAFF; j_call: TRBJ1-1; v_call: TRBV27
cdr3_aa: CASSPQMDRGHYGYTF; j_call: TRBJ1-2; v_call: TRBV18
cdr3_aa: CASDGQGPYEQYF; j_call: TRBJ2-7; v_call: TRBV2
cdr3_aa: CSVELHRGQMDEQYF; j_call: TRBJ2-7; v_call: TRBV29-1
cdr3_aa: CASSYSDSGGGYTF; j_call: TRBJ1-2; v_call: TRBV6-5
cdr3_aa: CASSRRITGELFF; j_call: TRBJ2-2; v_call: TRBV7-6
cdr3_aa: CASSSGLADEQFF; j_call: TRBJ2-1; v_call: TRBV7-8
cdr3_aa: CASSTDAAGGRYF; j_call: TRBJ2-3; v_call: TRBV5-6
cdr3_aa: CASSPRVGKSSYNEQFF; j_call: TRBJ2-1; v_call: TRBV28
cdr3_aa: CASPRESTPNTQYF; j_call: TRBJ2-3; v_call: TRBV2
cdr3_aa: CASTHLRGYGRTEAFF; j_call: TRBJ1-1; v_call: TRBV6-1
cdr3_aa: CSARRAGAATGELFF; j_call: TRBJ2-2; v_call: TRBV20-1
cdr3_aa: CASSLDSAYEQYF; j_call: TRBJ2-7; v_call: TRBV7-9
cdr3_aa: CASSLHTGGGNQPQHF; j_call: TRBJ1-5; v_call: TRBV9
cdr3_aa: CSARDQSQGGTGVNGELFF; j_call: TRBJ2-2; v_call: TRBV20-1
cdr3_aa: CASRRLRSGEKLFF; j_call: TRBJ1-4; v_call: TRBV12-3/TRBV12-4
cdr3_aa: CASSQAEINQPQHF; j_call: TRBJ1-5; v_call: TRBV28
cdr3_aa: CASSRGQANEQFF; j_call: TRBJ2-1; v_call: TRBV5-1
cdr3_aa: CASSYPGRGPGTDTQYF; j_call: TRBJ2-3; v_call: TRBV7-9
cdr3_aa: CSARNRVWTGELFF; j_call: TRBJ2-2; v_call: TRBV20-1
cdr3_aa: CASTLLSYNSPLHF; j_call: TRBJ1-6; v_call: TRBV28
cdr3_aa: CASSRVGQVNGYTF; j_call: TRBJ1-2; v_call: TRBV6-1
cdr3_aa: CSAASIVAGTPYF; j_call: TRBJ2-7; v_call: TRBV20-1
cdr3_aa: CASSPLRQTEAFF; j_call: TRBJ1-1; v_call: TRBV5-1
cdr3_aa: CASSARTSGRSYNEQFF; j_call: TRBJ2-1; v_call: TRBV12-3/TRBV12-4
cdr3_aa: CASSPRGGIFNTEAFF; j_call: TRBJ1-1; v_call: TRBV4-1
cdr3_aa: CASRWASGGAQETQYF; j_call: TRBJ2-5; v_call: TRBV5-1
cdr3_aa: CASSLRQGNVYGYTF; j_call: TRBJ1-2; v_call: TRBV5-5
cdr3_aa: CASSLVILSDRDTEAFF; j_call: TRBJ1-1; v_call: TRBV7-2
cdr3_aa: CASNEGVNTGELFF; j_call: TRBJ2-2; v_call: TRBV5-1
cdr3_aa: CSVGIVGEKLFF; j_call: TRBJ1-4; v_call: TRBV29-1
cdr3_aa: CASSTPGKGPYGYTF; j_call: TRBJ1-2; v_call: TRBV28
cdr3_aa: CSVEAGPIYNEQFF; j_call: TRBJ2-1; v_call: TRBV29-1
cdr3_aa: CASSQEEGATGGDETQYF; j_call: TRBJ2-5; v_call: TRBV4-3
cdr3_aa: CASSSPIGTGGTEAFF; j_call: TRBJ1-1; v_call: TRBV7-9
cdr3_aa: CASSRTSGPISETQYF; j_call: TRBJ2-5; v_call: TRBV6-1
cdr3_aa: CSANPLAESYNEQFF; j_call: TRBJ2-1; v_call: TRBV20-1
cdr3_aa: CASSFPARTEAFF; j_call: TRBJ1-1; v_call: TRBV7-9
cdr3_aa: CASRSTGVYGYTF; j_call: TRBJ1-2; v_call: TRBV12-3/TRBV12-4
cdr3_aa: CASSLAWSRNTGELFF; j_call: TRBJ2-2; v_call: TRBV12-3/TRBV12-4
cdr3_aa: CASSHPTGQETQYF; j_call: TRBJ2-5; v_call: TRBV7-9
cdr3_aa: CASSEPNQGARRGNEQFF; j_call: TRBJ2-1; v_call: TRBV12-3/TRBV12-4